The sequence of this T cell receptor (beta chain) was determined in a study of cytomegalovirus exposure and HLA in healthy donors. Of note for this clone: Its specificity is unknown.

Germline V gene data show CDR1 as SQVTM and CDR2 as ANQGSEA. The V segment lost 4 bases and the J segment 7 bases; nucleotides outside the gene matches: 11. The CDR3 length is 15 residues. Primers: 60 Vbeta forward and 13 Jbeta reverse. The assay was immunoSEQ multiplex PCR, and TCRdb's table has in-frame clones only and misses some. The sample yields 250,000 to 350,000 clones, roughly 85% seen once. Notes on the study in general: Later analysis suggested most CMV-associated TCR beta chains were HLA-restricted.

The rearrangement joins TRBV29-1 to TRBJ2-1; TRBD2 matches 9 bases. The material sequenced was PBMCs. The clonotype was recovered from a man between 40 and 49 years old in good health and CMV-seropositive. The CDR3 reads CSVGNSGSGGNEQFF. The CDR3 region has the DNA TGCAGCGTTGGAAATAGCGGGAGTGGAGGGAATGAGCAGTTCTTC.